Following are 15 T cell receptor beta chains from one sample sequenced in a study of CD8 T cells in Susac syndrome. Random-hexamer reverse transcription was applied to about 0.5 to 1 ug RNA. TCRdb ran MiXCR on the immunoSEQ multiplex PCR reads and lists one entry per CDR3 protein. The repertoire has roughly 130,000 distinct CDR3 sequences, roughly 94% of them found once; the top ten carry roughly 0.29%. Sequencing was performed on CD8+ T cells from PBMCs. The source is a human donor with Susac syndrome.

The chain recombines TRBV25-1 with TRBJ2-1; D perhaps matches TRBD2 (6 bases). V lost 6 bases and J lost 7, with 13 bases in between. There are 13 residues in the CDR3. Germline CDR1 is MGHDK and CDR2 is SYGVNS. The CDR3 DNA sequence: TGTGCCAGCAGCGGGGACTGGGCAAATGAGCAGTTCTTC. Protein product: CASSGDWANEQFF.

CDR3 sequence: CASSSLAGVYNEQFF. The DNA for the CDR3 is TGTGCCAGCAGCTCGTTAGCGGGGGTCTACAATGAGCAGTTCTTC. The rearrangement uses TRBV7-2 and TRBJ2-1; TRBD2 matches 9 bases. Germline V gene lookup returns CDR1 SGHTA and CDR2 FQGNSA. With 4 bases clipped from V and 3 bases from J, the junction kept 4 bases outside the gene matches. The CDR3 loop spans 15 amino acids.

The chain combines TRBV7-3 with TRBJ2-5, with 10 bases aligning to TRBD2. Germline-derived CDR1 and CDR2 are SGHTA and FQGTGA. CDR3 length equals 15 residues. Losses at the gene ends were 4 bases for V and 1 base for J; bases not matched to a gene: 3. Here the CDR3 DNA reads TGTGCCAGCAGCTGGAGCGGGGGGGCCCAAGAGACCCAGTACTTC. Translating it yields CASSWSGGAQETQYF. Drawing the rest from reference TRBV7-3 and TRBJ2-5, the complete variable domain is GAGVSQTPSNKVTEKGKYVELRCDPISGHTALYWYRQSLGQGPEFLIYFQGTGAADDSGLPNDRFFAVRPEGSVSTLKIQRTERGDSAVYLCASSWSGGAQETQYFGPGTRLLVL.

The rearrangement links TRBV4-1 to TRBJ2-5; D is uncertain. V was clipped by 0 bases and J by 4 bases, with 9 bases between them. CDR1 and CDR2 from the germline V gene are MGHRA and YSYEKL. The CDR3 has 14 residues. CDR3 DNA: TGCGCCAGCAGCCAAGATTCCAAGGGAGAGACCCAGTACTTC. Residues: CASSQDSKGETQYF.

For the CDR3, the DNA is TGCAGTGCTTCTCACCCCGATTCAACAGAGCAGTACTTC. It yields the protein CSASHPDSTEQYF. J is TRBJ2-7 and V is TRBV20-1; D is unclear. The CDR3 runs 13 residues. V was shortened by 5 bases and J by 7 bases, with 18 bases between the two germline ends. Germline assignment: CDR1 DFQATT and CDR2 SNEGSKA (reference sequence).

The chain links TRBV19 to TRBJ1-1, with D unresolved. Germline CDR1 is LNHDA and CDR2 is SQIVND (reference sequence). V was shortened by 3 bases and J by 10 bases, with 12 bases between the two germline ends. CDR3 length: 12 residues. In DNA, the CDR3 is TGTGCCAGTAGTATTCCCCCCCGACTAGCTTTCTTT. Residues: CASSIPPRLAFF.

The gene calls are TRBV27 and TRBJ2-5; the match to TRBD2 covers 12 bases. The germline gives CDR1 MNHEY, CDR2 SMNVEV (reference sequence). V was clipped by 6 bases and J by 5 bases; unmatched bases: 7. This CDR3 region has 15 residues. CDR3 sequence (DNA): TGTGCCAGCAGACTACTAGCGGGGGGATCCGAGACCCAGTACTTC. As protein: CASRLLAGGSETQYF.

The chain recombines TRBV13 with TRBJ2-3; a weak D match, TRBD2 (7 bases). The CDR3 has 15 residues. The ends were cut back, 3 bases at V and 4 bases at J, with 14 bases in the middle. The germline gives CDR1 PRHDT, CDR2 FYEKMQ (reference sequence). The CDR3 loop is CASSFEGGRSDTQYF. As DNA, the CDR3 is TGTGCCAGCAGCTTTGAGGGGGGGCGTTCAGATACGCAGTATTTT.

The V gene is TRBV20-1, the J gene TRBJ2-1, with 11 bases identical to TRBD2. V lost 0 bases, J lost 2 bases, and 6 bases stayed unmatched. CDR1 is DFQATT and CDR2 is SNEGSKA in the germline V gene (reference sequence). This CDR3 region has 17 residues. In DNA form, the CDR3 reads TGCAGTGCTAGAGATGGAATAGCGGGGGGGGCCTACAATGAGCAGTTCTTC. This gives the protein CSARDGIAGGAYNEQFF.

The chain recombines TRBV2 with TRBJ1-2; 12 bases align to TRBD1. CDR3 size: 15 residues. With 8 bases clipped from V and 8 bases from J, the junction kept 12 bases outside the gene matches. CDR1 and CDR2 from the germline V gene are SNHLY and FYNNEI. The CDR3 nucleotides read TGTGCCAGCTGGGACAGGGGGCGTATTATTTCGGGCTACACCTTC. Translating gives CASWDRGRIISGYTF.

The chain carries TRBV20-1 and TRBJ1-2; 7 bases match TRBD1. The germline V gene has CDR1 DFQATT and CDR2 SNEGSKA (reference sequence). CDR3 length: 14 amino acids. V lost 6 bases to trimming and J lost 4 bases; unmatched junction nucleotides: 11. The CDR3 bases are TGCAGTGCCCGACAGGGTGCCGTTACCTATGGCTACACCTTC. Its translation is CSARQGAVTYGYTF.

In DNA, the CDR3 is TGTGCCAGCAAGCCAACAAAAGGGGCCCGAATAAACAATGAGCAGTTCTTC. It is translated as CASKPTKGARINNEQFF. The chain couples TRBV16 to TRBJ2-1; tentative D call: TRBD1 (5 bases). The CDR3 has 17 amino acids. With 7 bases removed from V and 5 bases from J, the gap between germline ends came to 24 bases. Germline values: CDR1 KGHSY, CDR2 FQNENV.

This chain joins TRBV5-6 and TRBJ2-7; 8 bases are shared with TRBD1. This CDR3 is built from 13 residues. Germline V gene sequence: CDR1 SGHDT, CDR2 YYEEEE. With 3 bases clipped from V and 3 bases from J, the junction kept 2 bases outside the gene matches. CDR3 DNA: TGTGCCAGCAGCTCGGGACAGGACTACGAGCAGTACTTC. Translated, it gives CASSSGQDYEQYF.

The chain employs TRBV3-1 and TRBJ1-1; D gene unclear. V lost 1 base, J lost 0 bases, and 9 bases lay in between. The CDR3 covers 15 residues. Per the germline V gene, CDR1 is LGHDT and CDR2 is YNNKEL (reference sequence). In DNA form, the CDR3 reads TGTGCCAGCAGCCAAGTGGTGGGGATGAACACTGAAGCTTTCTTT. Translating gives CASSQVVGMNTEAFF.

The gene calls are TRBV21-1 and TRBJ2-5; TRBD2 is the table's D call and was not checked against the DNA. TRBV21-1 is termed a pseudogene. The CDR3 totals 16 residues. CDR3 bases: TGTGCCAGCACCAAAAGGACTAGCGGTAATCAAGAGACCCAGTACTTC. It translates to CASTKRTSGNQETQYF.